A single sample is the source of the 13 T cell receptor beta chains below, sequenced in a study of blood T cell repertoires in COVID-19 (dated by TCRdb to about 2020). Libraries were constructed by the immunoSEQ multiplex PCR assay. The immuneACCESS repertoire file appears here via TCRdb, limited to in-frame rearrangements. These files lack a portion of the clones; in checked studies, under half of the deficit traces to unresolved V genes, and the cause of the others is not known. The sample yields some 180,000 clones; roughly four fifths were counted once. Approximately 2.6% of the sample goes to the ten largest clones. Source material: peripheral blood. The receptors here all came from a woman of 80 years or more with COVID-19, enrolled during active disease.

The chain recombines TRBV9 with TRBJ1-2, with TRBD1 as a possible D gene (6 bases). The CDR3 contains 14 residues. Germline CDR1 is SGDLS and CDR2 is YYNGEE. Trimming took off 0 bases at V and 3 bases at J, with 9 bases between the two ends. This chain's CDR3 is CASSVGSGDYGYTF. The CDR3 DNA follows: TGTGCCAGCAGCGTAGGCTCAGGGGACTATGGCTACACCTTC.

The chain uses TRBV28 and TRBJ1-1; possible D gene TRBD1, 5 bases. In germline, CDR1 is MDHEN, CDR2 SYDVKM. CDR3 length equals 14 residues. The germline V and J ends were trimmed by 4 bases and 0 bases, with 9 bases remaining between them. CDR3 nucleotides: TGTGCCAGCAGTTGGGGCAGTATGAACACTGAAGCTTTCTTT. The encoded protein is CASSWGSMNTEAFF.

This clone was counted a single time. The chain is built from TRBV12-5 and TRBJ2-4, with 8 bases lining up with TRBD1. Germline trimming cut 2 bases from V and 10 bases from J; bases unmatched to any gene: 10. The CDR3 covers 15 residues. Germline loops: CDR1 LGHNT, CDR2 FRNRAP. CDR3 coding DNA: TGTGCTAGTGGTTTGCAGGGGGCCGGGTGGACTATTCAGTACTTC. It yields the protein CASGLQGAGWTIQYF.

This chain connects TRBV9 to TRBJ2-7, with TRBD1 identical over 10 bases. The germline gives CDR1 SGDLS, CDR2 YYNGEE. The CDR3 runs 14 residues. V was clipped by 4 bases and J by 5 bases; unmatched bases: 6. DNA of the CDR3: TGTGCCAGCAGCCCCGACAGGGGGCGCGACGAGCAGTACTTC. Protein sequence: CASSPDRGRDEQYF.

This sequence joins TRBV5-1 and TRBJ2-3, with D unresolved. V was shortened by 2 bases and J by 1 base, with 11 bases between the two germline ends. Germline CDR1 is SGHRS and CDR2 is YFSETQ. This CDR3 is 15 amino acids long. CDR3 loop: CASSFPPLRTDTQYF. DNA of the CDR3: TGCGCCAGCAGCTTCCCCCCTCTCCGCACAGATACGCAGTATTTT.

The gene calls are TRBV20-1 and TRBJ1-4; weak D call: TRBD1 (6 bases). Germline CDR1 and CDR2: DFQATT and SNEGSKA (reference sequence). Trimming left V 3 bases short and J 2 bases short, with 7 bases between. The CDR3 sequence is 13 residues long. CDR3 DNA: TGCAGTGCTAGTCAGGGGACTAATGAAAAACTGTTTTTT. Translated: CSASQGTNEKLFF.

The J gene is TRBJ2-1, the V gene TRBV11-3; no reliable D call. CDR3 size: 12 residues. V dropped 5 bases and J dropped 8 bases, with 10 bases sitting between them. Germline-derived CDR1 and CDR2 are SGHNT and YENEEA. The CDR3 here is CASSGTRDEQFF. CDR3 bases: TGTGCCAGCAGCGGAACCCGGGATGAGCAGTTCTTC.

This CDR3 reads CASSLETGYTEAFF. CDR3 DNA: TGTGCCAGCAGCTTAGAGACAGGGTACACTGAAGCTTTCTTT. The chain couples TRBV7-8 to TRBJ1-1; 7 bases line up with TRBD1. The junction had 2 bases not matched to a gene; V was cut back by 1 base and J by 3 bases. CDR1 is SGHVS and CDR2 is FQNEAQ in the germline V gene. This CDR3 spans 14 amino acids.

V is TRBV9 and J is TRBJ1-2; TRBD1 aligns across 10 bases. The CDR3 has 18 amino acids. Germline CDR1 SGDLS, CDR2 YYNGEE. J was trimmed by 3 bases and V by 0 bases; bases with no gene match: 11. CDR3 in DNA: TGTGCCAGCAGCGTAGCGGGGGACAGGGGCCTCTACTACTATGGCTACACCTTC. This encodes CASSVAGDRGLYYYGYTF.

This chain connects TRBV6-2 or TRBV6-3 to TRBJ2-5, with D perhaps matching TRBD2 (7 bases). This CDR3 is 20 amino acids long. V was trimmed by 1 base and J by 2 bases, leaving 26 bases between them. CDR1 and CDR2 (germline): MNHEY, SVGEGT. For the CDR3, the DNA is TGTGCCAGCAGTTACTGGGGGGGCGGGGCCCAGCGGGCGATACAAGAGACCCAGTACTTC. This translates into CASSYWGGGAQRAIQETQYF.

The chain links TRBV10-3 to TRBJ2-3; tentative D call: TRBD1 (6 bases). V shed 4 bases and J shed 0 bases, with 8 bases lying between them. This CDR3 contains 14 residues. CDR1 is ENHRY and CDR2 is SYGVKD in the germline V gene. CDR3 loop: CAISGQESTDTQYF. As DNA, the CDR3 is TGTGCCATCAGTGGACAGGAGAGCACAGATACGCAGTATTTT.

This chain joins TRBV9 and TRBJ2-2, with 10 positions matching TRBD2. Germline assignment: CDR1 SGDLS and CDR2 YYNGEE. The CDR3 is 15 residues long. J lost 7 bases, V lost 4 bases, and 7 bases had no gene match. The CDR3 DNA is TGTGCCAGCAGCTCGGGACTAGCGAAAAACGGGGAGCTGTTTTTT. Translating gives CASSSGLAKNGELFF.

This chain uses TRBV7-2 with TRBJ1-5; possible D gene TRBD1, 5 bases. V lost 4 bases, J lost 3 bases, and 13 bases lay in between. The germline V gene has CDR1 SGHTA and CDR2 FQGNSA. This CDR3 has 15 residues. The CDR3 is CASSWGDLLNQPQHF. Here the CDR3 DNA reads TGTGCCAGCAGCTGGGGGGACCTCCTCAATCAGCCCCAGCATTTT.